A selection of T cell receptor beta chains follows, all from one sample in a study of blood T cell repertoires in COVID-19. Clones were sequenced by immunoSEQ multiplex PCR, and TCRdb holds only the in-frame ones, with some missing. The sample has about 170,000 clones, more than 75% seen once. The sequenced material came from peripheral blood. These receptors all stem from a young man with COVID-19, enrolled during active disease. Each CDR3 is given with its conserved first and last residue.

v_call	j_call	cdr3_aa
TRBV29-1	TRBJ2-3	CSVKVSGHTDTQYF
TRBV28	TRBJ1-2	CASSFSQIYGYTF
TRBV6-5	TRBJ1-5	CASVYGEGGQPQHF
TRBV30	TRBJ2-1	CAWLAGENLNEQFF
TRBV11-3	TRBJ2-2	CASSARTANTGELFF
TRBV14	TRBJ2-7	CASSQSQGVFFYEQYF
TRBV5-6	TRBJ2-1	CASSLGLAVGEQFF
TRBV15	TRBJ2-1	CATSQTSGRRNEQFF
TRBV5-8	TRBJ2-5	CASSLTQGVGKTQYF
TRBV9	TRBJ2-6	CASSALGLAHNSGANVLTF
TRBV15	TRBJ1-3	CATSRDRGRNTIYF
TRBV11-2	TRBJ2-7	CASSLSGGFSYEQYF
TRBV19	TRBJ2-5	CASMVLGREETQYF
TRBV6-2/TRBV6-3	TRBJ2-7	CASSYSILAGGKYEQYF
TRBV27	TRBJ2-7	CASSPSSYEQYF